This entry lists 5 T cell receptor beta chains sequenced from one sample in a study of Graves' ophthalmopathy and Graves' hyperthyroidism. RNA served as the template for amplifying TCR beta CDR3 regions. Investigators did first-round RT-PCR with HTBI primers, then second-round multiplex PCR. TCRdb processed the multiplex PCR reads anew with MiXCR; each CDR3 protein has one entry. The sample carries around 590,000 distinct CDR3 sequences, just under 40% recorded once. Material: peripheral blood or thyroid tissue (not recorded which). These receptors were taken from an adult man with Graves' hyperthyroidism.

V and J are TRBV10-3 and TRBJ2-5; D unresolved. The CDR3 is made up of 14 amino acids. CDR1 and CDR2 from the germline V gene are ENHRY and SYGVKD. Trimming pared 10 bases from V and 2 bases from J, leaving 17 bases between. CDR3 residues: CASNEFSRQETQYF. The CDR3 nucleotides are TGTGCCAGCAATGAGTTCTCTAGACAAGAGACCCAGTACTTC.

Concerning this clonotype: Germline is not matched at one junction end, which may reflect a read error. The rearrangement links TRBV14 to TRBJ1-2, with a weak D call TRBD1 (6 bases). CDR1 and CDR2 from the germline V gene are SGHDN and FVKESK. The CDR3 is made up of 15 amino acids. The CDR3 nucleotides are TGTGCCAGCAGCCGATCTAGTGGCGGGGGCTATGGCCACACCTTC. It encodes CASSRSSGGGYGHTF.

CDR3 residues: CASSQDVHGLPAYEQYF. As DNA, the CDR3 is TGTGCCAGCAGCCAGGATGTTCATGGGCTACCTGCCTACGAGCAGTACTTC. This chain joins TRBV4-2 and TRBJ2-7, with D unresolved. Germline CDR1 is LGHNA and CDR2 is YNFKEQ. This CDR3 contains 17 residues. The germline V and J ends were trimmed by 3 bases and 2 bases, with 20 bases remaining between them.

The rearrangement links TRBV19 to TRBJ1-1; D remains unclear. This CDR3 spans 16 amino acids. CDR1 is LNHDA and CDR2 is SQIVND in the germline V gene (reference sequence). V was clipped by 6 bases and J by 0 bases, with 17 bases between them. The CDR3 region is CASSNGPGLMNTEAFF. For the CDR3, the DNA is TGTGCCAGTAGCAACGGACCCGGGCTCATGAACACTGAAGCTTTCTTT.

This clonotype was counted a few times. V usage is TRBV2 and J usage is TRBJ2-2; 12 bases fit TRBD2. J gave up 5 bases and V 6 bases, and 7 bases lay outside the gene matches. Germline V gene data show CDR1 as SNHLY and CDR2 as FYNNEI. This CDR3 is built from 16 residues. Here the CDR3 DNA reads TGTGCCAGCAGGCCAGCTAGCGGGGGGGAGACCGGGGAGCTGTTTTTT. This gives the protein CASRPASGGETGELFF. Full variable domain (rest looked up from reference TRBV2 and TRBJ2-2): EPEVTQTPSHQVTQMGQEVILRCVPISNHLYFYWYRQILGQKVEFLVSFYNNEISEKSEIFDDQFSVERPDGSNFTLKIRSTKLEDSAMYFCASRPASGGETGELFFGEGSRLTVL.